One sample yielded the 4 T cell receptor beta chains listed below, sequenced in a study of a mutant IDH1 vaccine in newly diagnosed glioma. TCRdb's copy holds only in-frame clones and misses some; the assay was immunoSEQ multiplex PCR. This table has over 50,000 clones, around three quarters appearing once. The time point was: week 47, end of study. Doses consisted of 300 ug of mutant IDH1 20-mer peptide each, paired with topical imiquimod. Their specific antigens are unknown. The sequencing used PBMCs, collected from a glioma patient whose treatment included an IDH1 peptide vaccine. Receptors were obtained from a woman aged 40 to 50 with glioma. Some clones in this sample may be carry-over from other donors' samples.

The chain couples TRBV7-8 to TRBJ2-7; D is perhaps TRBD2 (6 bases). This CDR3 region has 12 residues. Germline V gene lookup returns CDR1 SGHVS and CDR2 FQNEAQ. Trimming stripped 5 bases from V and 6 bases from J, with 11 bases between. This chain's CDR3 is CASSPQGGEQYF. The DNA for the CDR3 is TGTGCCAGCAGCCCCCAGGGAGGCGAGCAGTACTTC. Combining the CDR3 with reference TRBV7-8 and TRBJ2-7 gives the whole variable domain GAGVSQSPRYKVAKRGQDVALRCDPISGHVSLFWYQQALGQGPEFLTYFQNEAQLDKSGLPSDRFFAERPEGSVSTLKIQRTQQEDSAVYLCASSPQGGEQYFGPGTRLTVT.

This clone was seen a few times. This rearrangement joins TRBV11-2 to TRBJ1-2; unclear D gene. Trimming took off 5 bases at V and 2 bases at J, with 15 bases between the two ends. The CDR3 is 15 amino acids. Per the germline V gene, CDR1 is SGHAT and CDR2 is FQNNGV. CDR3 protein: CASSAGPKQNYGYTF. CDR3 sequence (DNA): TGTGCCAGCAGCGCAGGACCGAAGCAGAACTATGGCTACACCTTC.

V usage is TRBV6-1 and J usage is TRBJ1-5; 8 bases are a match to TRBD1. With 7 bases clipped from V and 4 bases from J, the junction kept 6 bases outside the gene matches. This CDR3 has 14 residues. Per the germline V gene, CDR1 is MNHNS and CDR2 is SASEGT. In nucleotides, the CDR3 is TGTGCCAGCACTGCAACAGGGGGAAATCAGCCCCAGCATTTT. This codes for CASTATGGNQPQHF.

The chain employs TRBV7-6 and TRBJ1-1; maybe TRBD1 (6 bases). The length of the CDR3 is 13 residues. Germline V gene lookup returns CDR1 SGHVS and CDR2 FNYEAQ. The V end was cut by 5 bases, the J end by 4 bases, with 11 bases between. The CDR3, as DNA: TGTGCCAGCAGCCCTACAGGGACCACTGAAGCTTTCTTT. Residues: CASSPTGTTEAFF.